The 25 T cell receptor beta chains given below trace back to one sample, sequenced in a study of blood T cells in healthy people across ages. With a J-beta primer mix and a sample-barcoded 5' primer, a second PCR ran about 6 to 11 cycles. TCRdb ran MiXCR on the 5' RACE reads and lists one entry per CDR3 protein. Among 750,000 to 850,000 distinct CDR3 sequences listed, around a quarter were seen once. These data also featured in a second study, about T cells of mothers and their children.

Material: blood. These receptors were obtained from a boy aged 10-17 years in good health.

The chain couples TRBV7-2 to TRBJ1-1; TRBD1 is a possible D gene (6 bases). This CDR3 has 13 amino acids. Germline values: CDR1 SGHTA, CDR2 FQGNSA. Trimming took off 6 bases at V and 5 bases at J, with 13 bases between the two ends. In nucleotides, the CDR3 is TGTGCCAGCAGAAACCACAGGGAAACTGAAGCTTTCTTT. This sequence encodes CASRNHRETEAFF.

The chain has TRBV5-1 and TRBJ1-3; D remains ambiguous. The CDR3 extends over 16 amino acids. The germline V and J ends were trimmed by 0 bases and 0 bases, with 10 bases remaining between them. Germline V gene sequence: CDR1 SGHRS, CDR2 YFSETQ. The DNA for the CDR3 is TGCGCCAGCAGCTTGGGCAGCTCAACCTCTGGAAACACCATATATTTT. Its protein is CASSLGSSTSGNTIYF.

J is TRBJ2-5 and V is TRBV28, with 16 bases fitting TRBD2. Near its end, the DNA agrees better with TRBJ2-1, so the J call may be wrong. This CDR3 has 18 amino acids. Germline V gene data show CDR1 as MDHEN and CDR2 as SYDVKM. The CDR3 coding sequence is TGTGCCAGCAGTTTTCAGGGAATAGGGACTAGCGGGGGGGCCGAGCAGTTCTTC. Translated: CASSFQGIGTSGGAEQFF.

The chain carries TRBV4-3 and TRBJ1-2; D is unresolved. V was cut by 4 bases and J by 5 bases, with 17 bases left in between. The CDR3 has 15 residues. Germline V gives CDR1 LGHNA, CDR2 YSLEER. CDR3 residues: CASSPKEGPLYGYTF. CDR3 DNA: TGCGCCAGCAGCCCCAAGGAGGGCCCGCTGTATGGCTACACCTTC.

This clonotype was counted between two and nine times. This chain uses TRBV20-1 with TRBJ1-1; D is possibly TRBD1 (6 bases). CDR1 is DFQATT and CDR2 is SNEGSKA in the germline V gene (reference sequence). CDR3 length: 15 residues. V was cut by 7 bases and J by 5 bases, with 23 bases left in between. CDR3 amino acids: CSGKRQVMRGTEAFF. Written as DNA, the CDR3 is TGCAGTGGGAAAAGACAGGTCATGAGGGGAACTGAAGCTTTCTTT.

This clonotype has only a few counts. This sequence joins TRBV2 and TRBJ2-5; 10 nucleotides line up with TRBD1. The J call may be wrong; the DNA end is better matched by TRBJ2-1. This CDR3 has 12 residues. Germline CDR1 reads SNHLY; CDR2 reads FYNNEI. The CDR3 coding sequence is TGTGCCAGCAGGGGACAGGGGTATGAGCAGTTCTTC. Its protein is CASRGQGYEQFF.

The rearrangement links TRBV10-3 to TRBJ1-2, with D perhaps TRBD1 (5 bases). The CDR3 runs to 15 residues. The V end was cut by 6 bases, the J end by 7 bases, with 21 bases between. CDR1 and CDR2 (germline): ENHRY, SYGVKD. Here the CDR3 reads CAISENIDSPAGYTF. The CDR3 bases are TGTGCCATCAGCGAAAATATAGACAGTCCGGCTGGCTACACCTTC.

The rearrangement joins TRBV20-1 to TRBJ2-3, with D uncertain. The length of the CDR3 is 15 residues. Trimming took 0 bases from V and 0 from J, leaving 10 bases between them. CDR1 is DFQATT, CDR2 SNEGSKA, per germline (reference sequence). The CDR3 bases are TGCAGTGCTAGAGACTCCGCAACTAGCACAGATACGCAGTATTTT. It specifies CSARDSATSTDTQYF.

This clonotype was observed a handful of times. This chain connects TRBV21-1 to TRBJ2-3; the table's D call, TRBD2, was not checked against the DNA. TRBV21-1 is a recognized pseudogene. The CDR3 is 15 residues long. The CDR3 DNA follows: TGTGCCAGCAGCAAGGGACTAGCGGGCGCAGATACGCAGTATTTT. It yields the protein CASSKGLAGADTQYF.

The chain joins TRBV6-2 or TRBV6-3 to TRBJ1-2; D remains unclear. The CDR3 contains 12 residues. The V end was cut by 5 bases, the J end by 9 bases, with 13 bases between. Germline loops: CDR1 MNHEY, CDR2 SVGEGT. The chain's CDR3 is CASSKPEVRYTF. CDR3 nucleotide sequence: TGTGCCAGCAGTAAACCGGAGGTCCGCTACACCTTC.

J is TRBJ1-1 and V is TRBV19; D remains ambiguous. The CDR3 has 14 amino acids. The V end was cut by 3 bases, the J end by 4 bases, with 12 bases between. Germline V gene data show CDR1 as LNHDA and CDR2 as SQIVND (reference sequence). In nucleotides, the CDR3 is TGTGCCAGTAGTATGGAAGGAGCGGGCACTGAAGCTTTCTTT. Protein product: CASSMEGAGTEAFF.

This clonotype was found a few times. This chain joins TRBV28 and TRBJ2-3, with D tentatively TRBD1 or TRBD2 (7 bases each). CDR1 is MDHEN and CDR2 is SYDVKM in the germline V gene. CDR3 size: 15 residues. V shed 6 bases and J shed 3 bases, with 16 bases lying between them. Here the CDR3 DNA reads TGTGCCAGCAGCCCCGGGGAGGGGGCGACAGATACGCAGTATTTT. It codes for CASSPGEGATDTQYF.

The chain is built from TRBV29-1 and TRBJ2-2, with D possibly TRBD1 on 5 matching bases. The germline V gene encodes CDR1 SQVTM and CDR2 ANQGSEA. Trimming pared 4 bases from V and 2 bases from J, leaving 11 bases between. This CDR3 has 14 amino acids. The CDR3 protein is CSVAGQGNTGELFF. The CDR3 coding sequence is TGCAGCGTTGCCGGGCAGGGTAACACCGGGGAGCTGTTTTTT.

The chain is built from TRBV3-1 and TRBJ1-1; 7 positions agree with TRBD1. The V segment lost 6 bases and the J segment 11 bases; nucleotides outside the gene matches: 15. The CDR3 contains 14 residues. Germline V gives CDR1 LGHDT, CDR2 YNNKEL (reference sequence). CDR3 residues: CASRISDRPNDAFF. The CDR3 region has the DNA TGTGCCAGCAGGATATCGGACAGGCCGAACGATGCTTTCTTT.

This clonotype was observed a few times. This rearrangement joins TRBV28 to TRBJ2-1; a weak D match, TRBD2 (6 bases). V lost 3 bases, J lost 2 bases, and 11 bases lay in between. The CDR3 loop spans 15 amino acids. Germline assignment: CDR1 MDHEN and CDR2 SYDVKM. The CDR3, as DNA: TGTGCCAGCAGTTTTGAGCGGGCCGCCTACAATGAGCAGTTCTTC. It is translated as CASSFERAAYNEQFF.

This sequence joins TRBV29-1 and TRBJ2-7, with 9 bases that match TRBD1. The J segment lost 5 bases and the V segment lost 2 bases, leaving 10 bases of the junction unmatched. Looked up from germline, CDR1 is SQVTM and CDR2 is ANQGSEA. This CDR3 comprises 15 residues. The CDR3 DNA reads as TGCAGCGTTGAATACCCGGACAGGGGAGGTCACGAGCAGTACTTC. Its translation: CSVEYPDRGGHEQYF.

This clonotype was found once. The rearrangement links TRBV4-3 to TRBJ2-2, with 10 bases identical to TRBD2. Germline CDR1 reads LGHNA; CDR2 reads YSLEER. CDR3 length: 19 amino acids. With V trimmed by 0 bases and J by 1 base, 8 bases remained unmatched. The CDR3 DNA follows: TGCGCCAGCAGCCAAGAGTTGGCTAGCGGGGGTCAGAACACCGGGGAGCTGTTTTTT. This encodes CASSQELASGGQNTGELFF.

This chain joins TRBV19 and TRBJ1-1, with 8 bases lining up with TRBD1. V gave up 3 bases and J gave up 4 bases; unmatched junction bases: 4. The germline V gene has CDR1 LNHDA and CDR2 SQIVND (reference sequence). This CDR3 region has 14 residues. This CDR3 is CASSIGQGPTEAFF. The CDR3 DNA reads TGTGCCAGTAGTATCGGACAGGGTCCCACTGAAGCTTTCTTT.

This clonotype was counted only a few times. This chain links TRBV11-2 with TRBJ2-5; 7 nucleotides line up with TRBD2. The J call may be mistaken, given a closer DNA end match to TRBJ2-1. The CDR3 covers 18 residues. Germline V gene data show CDR1 as SGHAT and CDR2 as FQNNGV. In DNA, the CDR3 is TGTGCCAGCAGCTTAGGTCCGGTTTGGGCGGGAGTTCACAATGAGCAGTTCTTC. It encodes CASSLGPVWAGVHNEQFF.

J is TRBJ2-1 and V is TRBV7-8; possibly TRBD1 for D (5 bases). CDR1 and CDR2 from the germline V gene are SGHVS and FQNEAQ. V was shortened by 1 base and J by 4 bases, with 11 bases between the two germline ends. This CDR3 contains 15 residues. In DNA form, the CDR3 reads TGTGCCAGCAGCTTAGTCCCTGACAGTTACAATGAGCAGTTCTTC. It translates to CASSLVPDSYNEQFF. Full variable domain (remainder filled in from reference TRBV7-8 and TRBJ2-1): GAGVSQSPRYKVAKRGQDVALRCDPISGHVSLFWYQQALGQGPEFLTYFQNEAQLDKSGLPSDRFFAERPEGSVSTLKIQRTQQEDSAVYLCASSLVPDSYNEQFFGPGTRLTVL.

The chain links TRBV3-1 to TRBJ2-3; 7 nucleotides agree with TRBD2. After removal of 1 base from V and 1 base from J, the junction contained 8 bases not matched to a gene. The CDR3 runs to 17 residues. From germline, CDR1 is LGHDT and CDR2 YNNKEL (reference sequence). The chain's CDR3 is CASSQAWREFGTDTQYF. The CDR3 DNA reads as TGTGCCAGCAGCCAAGCGTGGCGGGAGTTCGGCACAGATACGCAGTATTTT.

This clonotype has more than one count but fewer than ten. The V gene is TRBV10-3, the J gene TRBJ2-5; 9 positions match TRBD2. With the DNA end fitting TRBJ2-1 better, the J assignment may be wrong. Germline CDR1 reads ENHRY; CDR2 reads SYGVKD. The CDR3 runs to 13 residues. The CDR3 protein is CAINSGSGDEQFF. The CDR3 region has the DNA TGTGCCATCAATAGCGGGAGTGGCGATGAGCAGTTCTTC.

The chain carries TRBV4-3 and TRBJ1-6; D is unclear. Germline V lookup: CDR1 LGHNA, CDR2 YSLEER. The CDR3 totals 14 residues. Trimming took off 1 base at V and 4 bases at J, with 5 bases between the two ends. The CDR3 DNA reads as TGCGCCAGCAGCCAAGCCCGTTATAATTCACCCCTCCACTTT. Amino acids: CASSQARYNSPLHF.

V is TRBV11-3 and J is TRBJ2-2; TRBD2 aligns across 8 bases. This CDR3 region has 16 residues. V shed 5 bases, J shed 5 bases, and the junction held 10 bases outside the gene matches. Germline loops: CDR1 SGHNT, CDR2 YENEEA. The CDR3 bases are TGTGCCAGCAGCCCCCGGGGGGGCGAATATACCGGGGAGCTGTTTTTT. This translates into CASSPRGGEYTGELFF.

Note on this clonotype: Germline is not matched at one junction end, which may reflect a read error. The chain has TRBV6-1 and TRBJ1-1, with a possible D match to TRBD1 (6 bases). CDR1 and CDR2 (germline): MNHNS, SASEGT. This CDR3 has 14 residues. The CDR3 protein is CASSEATGLTEAFF. CDR3 nucleotide sequence: TGTGCCAGCAGCGAAGCTACAGGGCTCACTGAAGCTTTCTTT.